This TCR beta chain was identified in a study of technical replicates of blood from a handful of donors. Repertoires were generated with immunoSEQ multiplex PCR, while TCRdb's copy carries only in-frame clones and drops some. The sample has more than 75,000 clones, approximately 96% seen once. The source of this sequence is a human donor in good health. Source material: T cells isolated from PBMCs.

CDR3 bases: TGCGCCAGCAGCTTTACAGAGCAAGGTGGCTACACCTTC. Amino acids: CASSFTEQGGYTF. The V and J genes are TRBV5-1 and TRBJ1-2; no clear D. The germline V gene encodes CDR1 SGHRS and CDR2 YFSETQ. The CDR3 consists of 13 residues. V dropped 2 bases and J dropped 7 bases, with 12 bases sitting between them.